This T cell receptor beta chain was recorded in a study of T cell responses to AZD1222 COVID-19 vaccine. Here immunoSEQ multiplex PCR was the method, and the copy in TCRdb shows in-frame clones only, minus some. The table shows 100,000 to 120,000 clones, with 88% occurring only once. The sequence was obtained from an adult in good health. The material was peripheral blood, obtained on day 0 of AZD1222 vaccination.

The CDR3 nucleotides are TGTGCCAGTAAGGGGGGTTTTGGAGATACGCAGTATTTT. Translated, it gives CASKGGFGDTQYF. The V and J genes are TRBV19 and TRBJ2-3; perhaps D is TRBD1 or TRBD2 (6 bases each). Trimming cost V 7 bases and J 5 bases, with 13 bases left between them. CDR1 is LNHDA, CDR2 SQIVND, per germline (reference sequence). The CDR3 extends over 13 amino acids.